These 3 T cell receptor beta chains came from one sample sequenced in a study of CD8 T cells in ankylosing spondylitis. A single record per CDR3 protein comes from TCRdb applying MiXCR to the 5' RACE reads. The table shows roughly 260,000 distinct CDR3 sequences, with about 20% occurring only once. The sequenced material came from blood, either unsorted or a sorted T cell fraction (not recorded which). The source is a male donor with ankylosing spondylitis or in good health (not recorded which).

The chain carries TRBV10-3 and TRBJ1-3; a weak D match, TRBD1 (5 bases). V was trimmed by 3 bases and J by 0 bases, leaving 9 bases between them. The CDR3 is 15 residues long. CDR1 is ENHRY, CDR2 SYGVKD, per germline. Here the CDR3 reads CAISEDSASGNTIYF. CDR3 sequence (DNA): TGTGCCATCAGTGAAGACAGCGCCTCTGGAAACACCATATATTTT.

This clonotype has only a few counts. The chain couples TRBV5-1 to TRBJ1-2; 9 nucleotides match TRBD1. CDR1 is SGHRS and CDR2 is YFSETQ in the germline V gene. Trimming took 4 bases from V and 5 from J; bases not matched to a gene: 9. This CDR3 is 15 amino acids long. The CDR3 is CASSTTGTGLYGYTF. CDR3 nucleotides: TGCGCCAGCAGCACTACCGGGACAGGGCTTTATGGCTACACCTTC. The full variable domain, rest sourced from reference TRBV5-1 and TRBJ1-2, is KAGVTQTPRYLIKTRGQQVTLSCSPISGHRSVSWYQQTPGQGLQFLFEYFSETQRNKGNFPGRFSGRQFSNSRSEMNVSTLELGDSALYLCASSTTGTGLYGYTFGSGTRLTVV.

This clonotype was seen a handful of times. The rearrangement uses TRBV7-3 and TRBJ2-5; the match to TRBD1 covers 11 bases. The ends lost 0 bases at V and 4 bases at J; junction bases unmatched: 4. The CDR3 length is 16 residues. Germline V CDR1 and CDR2: SGHTA, FQGTGA. CDR3 loop: CASSLTGTGGRETQYF. The CDR3 DNA follows: TGTGCCAGCAGCTTAACGGGGACAGGGGGAAGAGAGACCCAGTACTTC. Filled out from reference TRBV7-3 and TRBJ2-5, the complete variable domain reads GAGVSQTPSNKVTEKGKYVELRCDPISGHTALYWYRQSLGQGPEFLIYFQGTGAADDSGLPNDRFFAVRPEGSVSTLKIQRTERGDSAVYLCASSLTGTGGRETQYFGPGTRLLVL.